There are a few counts of the clone carrying this TCR beta chain. The germline CDR1 and CDR2 sequences are SGHKS and YYEKEE (reference sequence). CDR3 length equals 12 residues. Trimming removed 7 bases at V and 2 bases at J, with 6 bases between. The table came from immunoSEQ multiplex PCR; TCRdb's copy has only in-frame clones and leaves some out. The table lists over 130,000 clones, roughly 90% of them singletons. Seattle's enrolled individuals joined amid active infection and were then monitored longitudinally. This sample was included in a study of blood T cell repertoires in COVID-19. About the study: Material from acute and convalescent COVID-19 was sourced from the United States, Italy and Spain. PBMCs, B-cell-depleted T cells, or T cells were the source of the cDNA or gDNA that made up the material.

The sequence came from a human donor with COVID-19, enrolled during active disease. The donor label of this sample is uncertain. The sequenced sample consisted of peripheral blood. The chain uses TRBV5-5 and TRBJ1-4; no clear D. The CDR3 reads CASGLTNEKLFF. DNA of the CDR3: TGTGCCAGCGGACTCACTAATGAAAAACTGTTTTTT.